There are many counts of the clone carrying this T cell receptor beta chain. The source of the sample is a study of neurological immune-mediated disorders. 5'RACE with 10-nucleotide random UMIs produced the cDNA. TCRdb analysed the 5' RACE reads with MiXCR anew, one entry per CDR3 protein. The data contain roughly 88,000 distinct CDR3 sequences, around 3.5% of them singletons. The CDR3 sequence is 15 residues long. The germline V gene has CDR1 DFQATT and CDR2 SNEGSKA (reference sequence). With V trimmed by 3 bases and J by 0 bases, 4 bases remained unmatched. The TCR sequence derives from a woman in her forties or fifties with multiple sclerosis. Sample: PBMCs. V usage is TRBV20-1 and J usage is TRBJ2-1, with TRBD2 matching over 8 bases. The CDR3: CSASRRGGSYNEQFF. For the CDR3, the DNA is TGCAGTGCTAGTCGTCGGGGGGGCTCCTACAATGAGCAGTTCTTC.